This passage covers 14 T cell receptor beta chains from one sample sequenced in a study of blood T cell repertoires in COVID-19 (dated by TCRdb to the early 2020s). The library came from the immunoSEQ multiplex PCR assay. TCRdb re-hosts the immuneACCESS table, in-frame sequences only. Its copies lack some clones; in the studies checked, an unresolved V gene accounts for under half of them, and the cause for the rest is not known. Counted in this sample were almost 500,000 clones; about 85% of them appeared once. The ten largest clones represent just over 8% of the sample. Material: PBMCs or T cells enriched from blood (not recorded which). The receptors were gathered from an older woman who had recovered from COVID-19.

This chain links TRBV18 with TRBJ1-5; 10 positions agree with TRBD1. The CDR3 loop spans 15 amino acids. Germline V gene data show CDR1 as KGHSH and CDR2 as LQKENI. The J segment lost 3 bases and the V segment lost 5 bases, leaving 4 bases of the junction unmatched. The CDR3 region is CASSRGTGVNQPQHF. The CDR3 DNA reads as TGTGCCAGCTCAAGGGGGACAGGGGTCAATCAGCCCCAGCATTTT.

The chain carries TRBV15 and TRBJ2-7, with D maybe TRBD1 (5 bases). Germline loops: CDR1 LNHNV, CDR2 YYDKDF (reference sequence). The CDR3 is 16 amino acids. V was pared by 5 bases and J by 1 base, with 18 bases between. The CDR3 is CATSLRGESGSYEQYF. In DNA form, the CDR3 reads TGTGCCACCAGCCTTAGGGGCGAATCAGGTTCCTACGAGCAGTACTTC.

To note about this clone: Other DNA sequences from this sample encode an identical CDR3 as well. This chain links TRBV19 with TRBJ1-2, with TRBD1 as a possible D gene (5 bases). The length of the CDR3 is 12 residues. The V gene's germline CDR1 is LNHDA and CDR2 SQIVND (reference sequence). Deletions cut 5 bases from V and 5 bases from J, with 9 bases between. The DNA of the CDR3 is TGTGCCAGTAGTGACAGAGCATATGGCTACACCTTC. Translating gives CASSDRAYGYTF.

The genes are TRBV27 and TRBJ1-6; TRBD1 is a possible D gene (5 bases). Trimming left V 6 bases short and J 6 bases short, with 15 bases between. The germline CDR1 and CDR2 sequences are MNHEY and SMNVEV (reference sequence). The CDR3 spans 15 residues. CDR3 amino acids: CASSLLGQVNSPLHF. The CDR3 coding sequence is TGTGCCAGCAGCTTGCTTGGACAAGTTAATTCACCCCTCCACTTT.

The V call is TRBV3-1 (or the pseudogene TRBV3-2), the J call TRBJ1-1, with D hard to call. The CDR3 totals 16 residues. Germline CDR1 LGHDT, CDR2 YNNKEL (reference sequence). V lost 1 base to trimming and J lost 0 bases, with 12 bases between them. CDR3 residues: CASSQVYSWLNTEAFF. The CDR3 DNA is TGTGCCAGCAGCCAAGTTTACAGTTGGCTGAACACTGAAGCTTTCTTT.

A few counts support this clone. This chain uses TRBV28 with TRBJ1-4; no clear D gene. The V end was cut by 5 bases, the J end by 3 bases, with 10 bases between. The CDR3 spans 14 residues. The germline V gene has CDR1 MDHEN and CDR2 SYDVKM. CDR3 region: CASSAQVANEKLFF. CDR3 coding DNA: TGTGCCAGCAGTGCTCAGGTGGCTAATGAAAAACTGTTTTTT.

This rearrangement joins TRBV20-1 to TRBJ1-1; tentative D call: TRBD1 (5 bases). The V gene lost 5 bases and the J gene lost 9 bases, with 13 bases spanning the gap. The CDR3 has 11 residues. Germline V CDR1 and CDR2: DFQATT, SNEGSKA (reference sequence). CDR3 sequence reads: CSAPLGLQAFF. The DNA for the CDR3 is TGCAGTGCTCCCCTGGGGCTGCAAGCTTTCTTT.

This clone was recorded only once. The CDR3 sequence: CASSQGQNNQPQHF. Here the CDR3 DNA reads TGTGCCAGCAGCCAAGGGCAGAATAATCAGCCCCAGCATTTT. The genes are TRBV3-1 (or the pseudogene TRBV3-2) and TRBJ1-5; D is unresolved. Trimming cost V 1 base and J 4 bases, with 8 bases left between them. The CDR3 is made up of 14 amino acids. Germline V CDR1 and CDR2: LGHDT, YNNKEL (reference sequence).

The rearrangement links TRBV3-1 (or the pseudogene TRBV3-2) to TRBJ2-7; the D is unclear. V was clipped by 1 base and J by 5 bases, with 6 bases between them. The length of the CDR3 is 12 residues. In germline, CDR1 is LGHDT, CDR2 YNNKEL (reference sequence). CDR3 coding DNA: TGTGCCAGCAGCCAAGGGCCGAACGAGCAGTACTTC. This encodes CASSQGPNEQYF.

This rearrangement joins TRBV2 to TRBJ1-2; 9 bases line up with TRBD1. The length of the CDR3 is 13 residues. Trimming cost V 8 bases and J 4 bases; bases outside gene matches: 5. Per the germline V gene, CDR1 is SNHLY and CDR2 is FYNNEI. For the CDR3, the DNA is TGTGCCAGCGGGGACAGGGCAGGCTATGGCTACACCTTC. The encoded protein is CASGDRAGYGYTF.

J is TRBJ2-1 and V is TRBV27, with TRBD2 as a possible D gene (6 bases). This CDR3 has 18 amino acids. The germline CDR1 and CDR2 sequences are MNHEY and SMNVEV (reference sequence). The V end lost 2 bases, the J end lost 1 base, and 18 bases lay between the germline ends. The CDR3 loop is CASSLMRGGDASYNEQFF. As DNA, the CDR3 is TGTGCCAGCAGTTTAATGCGAGGAGGGGATGCGTCCTACAATGAGCAGTTCTTC.

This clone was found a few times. The CDR3 region has the DNA TGCGCCAGCAGCACGGCTGGCCAGGGACACCCAAAGGGAAAACTGTTTTTT. Encoded protein: CASSTAGQGHPKGKLFF. This chain joins TRBV5-1 and TRBJ1-4, with TRBD1 as a possible D gene (6 bases). The germline V and J ends were trimmed by 4 bases and 10 bases, with 26 bases remaining between them. The CDR3 spans 17 residues. The V gene's germline CDR1 is SGHRS and CDR2 YFSETQ.

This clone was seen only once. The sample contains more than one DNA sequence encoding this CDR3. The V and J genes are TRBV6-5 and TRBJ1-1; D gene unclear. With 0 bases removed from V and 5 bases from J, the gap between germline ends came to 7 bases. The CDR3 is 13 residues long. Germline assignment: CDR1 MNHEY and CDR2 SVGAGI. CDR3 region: CASSYSGRTEAFF. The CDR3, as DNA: TGTGCCAGCAGTTACTCAGGGAGGACTGAAGCTTTCTTT.

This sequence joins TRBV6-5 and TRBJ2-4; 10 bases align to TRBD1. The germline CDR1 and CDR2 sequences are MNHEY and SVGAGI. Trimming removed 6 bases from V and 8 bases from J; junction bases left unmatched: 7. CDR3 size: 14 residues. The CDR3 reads CASRRGQGVDIQYF. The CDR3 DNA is TGTGCCAGCAGGCGCGGACAGGGGGTAGACATTCAGTACTTC.